Given below is one T cell receptor (beta chain) in context. The sample comes from a study of blood T cell repertoires in COVID-19. Study as a whole: Samples of COVID-19 (acute and convalescent) were obtained from the United States, Italy and Spain. PBMCs, B-cell-depleted T cells, or T cells provided the cDNA or gDNA that made up the material.

Study processing details: Counts of nucleated cells, estimated from reference gene primer amplification, were obtained. Only in-frame clones appear in the TCRdb table, and some are missing; sequencing was by immunoSEQ multiplex PCR. V, J and clone size reflect that table, while D and trimming were determined from the DNA. The sample holds fewer than 250,000 clones; 80% to 90% are singletons and the top ten take about 4.5%. J was trimmed by 3 bases and V by 1 base; bases with no gene match: 9. The CDR3 is made up of 17 amino acids. In germline, CDR1 is SGHNT, CDR2 YYREEE (reference sequence). Sequencing input: peripheral blood. The sequence was obtained from a woman in her 70s with acute or convalescent COVID-19. The V and J genes are TRBV5-4 and TRBJ2-3; 9 bases are a match to TRBD1. The CDR3 coding sequence is TGTGCCAGCAGCTTGCCCTATACAGGGGGCCGAACAGATACGCAGTATTTT. Translation gives CASSLPYTGGRTDTQYF. Combining the CDR3 with reference TRBV5-4 and TRBJ2-3 gives the whole variable domain ETGVTQSPTHLIKTRGQQVTLRCSSQSGHNTVSWYQQALGQGPQFIFQYYREEENGRGNFPPRFSGLQFPNYSSELNVNALELDDSALYLCASSLPYTGGRTDTQYFGPGTRLTVL.